The rows below give T cell receptor beta chains drawn from one sample of a study of blood T cell repertoires in COVID-19. This table comes from immunoSEQ multiplex PCR, and its TCRdb copy is limited to in-frame clones, with some not included. Among about 96,000 clones listed, 80% to 90% were seen once. Sample: peripheral blood. These receptors all stem from a human donor with COVID-19, enrolled during active disease. The donor label of this sample is uncertain. CDR3s include the opening cysteine and the closing phenylalanine or tryptophan. Fields, in order: D gene, J gene, V gene, clone size, CDR3 DNA, CDR3 protein. The D gene is left open where the match is weak. Clone size is not always given. Where it is, it says once, few, many or a class for expanded clones.

D gene: NA
J gene: TRBJ2-7
V gene: TRBV4-1
clone size: NA
CDR3 DNA: TGCGCCAGCAGCCAAGGCCGGGACTCCTTAACCGAGCAGTACTTC
CDR3 protein: CASSQGRDSLTEQYF

D gene: TRBD2
J gene: TRBJ2-5
V gene: TRBV4-2
clone size: once
CDR3 DNA: TGTGCCAGCAGCCAAGACCCCCGGGACTACCGGGGGGAGACCCAGTACTTC
CDR3 protein: CASSQDPRDYRGETQYF

D gene: NA
J gene: TRBJ2-7
V gene: TRBV6-5
clone size: NA
CDR3 DNA: TGTGCCAGCAGAGCTTCCGACATAAGCTACGAGCAGTACTTC
CDR3 protein: CASRASDISYEQYF

D gene: TRBD1
J gene: TRBJ1-1
V gene: TRBV30
clone size: NA
CDR3 DNA: TGTGCCTGGAGTGTAGTGGGGCGACAGGGGAGTATGATGAACACTGAAGCTTTCTTT
CDR3 protein: CAWSVVGRQGSMMNTEAFF

D gene: NA
J gene: TRBJ2-7
V gene: TRBV27
clone size: once
CDR3 DNA: TGTGCCAGCAGGGCGGGACAGTCAAACCTCCTCTACGAGCAGTACTTC
CDR3 protein: CASRAGQSNLLYEQYF

D gene: TRBD2
J gene: TRBJ2-3
V gene: TRBV30
clone size: NA
CDR3 DNA: TGTGCCTGGGAGGGACTAGCGGGTGGGGATACGCAGTATTTT
CDR3 protein: CAWEGLAGGDTQYF

D gene: NA
J gene: TRBJ2-1
V gene: TRBV27
clone size: NA
CDR3 DNA: TGTGCCAGCAACAATGGGGGCAACTACAATGAGCAGTTCTTC
CDR3 protein: CASNNGGNYNEQFF

D gene: TRBD2
J gene: TRBJ2-1
V gene: TRBV4-2
clone size: NA
CDR3 DNA: TGTGCCAGCAGTGATGGGACTAGCGGAAATGAGCAGTTCTTC
CDR3 protein: CASSDGTSGNEQFF

D gene: NA
J gene: TRBJ1-5
V gene: TRBV9
clone size: NA
CDR3 DNA: TGTGCCAGCAGCGTAGGTGCGATTTTTTGCAATCAGCCCCAGCATTTT
CDR3 protein: CASSVGAIFCNQPQHF

D gene: NA
J gene: TRBJ2-5
V gene: TRBV5-1
clone size: NA
CDR3 DNA: TGCGCCAGCAGCTTGAGCGCGGGACAAGAGACCCAGTACTTC
CDR3 protein: CASSLSAGQETQYF

D gene: NA
J gene: TRBJ2-7
V gene: TRBV6-5
clone size: NA
CDR3 DNA: TGTGCCAGCAGGGGCACAGGCCTTACCTACGAGCAGTACTTC
CDR3 protein: CASRGTGLTYEQYF

D gene: NA
J gene: TRBJ1-5
V gene: TRBV6-5
clone size: NA
CDR3 DNA: TGTGCCAGCAGCCGACAGCAAGCCGATCAGCCCCAGCATTTT
CDR3 protein: CASSRQQADQPQHF

D gene: NA
J gene: TRBJ1-1
V gene: TRBV4-1
clone size: few
CDR3 DNA: TGCGCCAGCAGCCAAGGTCCTAATTTTCGGGTGCACGATGAAGCTTTCTTT
CDR3 protein: CASSQGPNFRVHDEAFF

D gene: TRBD1
J gene: TRBJ1-1
V gene: TRBV11-2
clone size: NA
CDR3 DNA: TGTGCCAGCAGCTGGGGGGACAGTGGGACTGGTGAAGCTTTCTTT
CDR3 protein: CASSWGDSGTGEAFF

D gene: TRBD2
J gene: TRBJ2-1
V gene: TRBV13
clone size: NA
CDR3 DNA: TGTGCCAGCAGCTTAGGTAGGCTAGCGGGATCGGTCTATGAGCAGTTCTTC
CDR3 protein: CASSLGRLAGSVYEQFF

D gene: TRBD2
J gene: TRBJ2-1
V gene: TRBV7-6
clone size: NA
CDR3 DNA: TGTGCCAGCAGCCACGGGACTAGCGGGGGGTACAATGAGCAGTTCTTC
CDR3 protein: CASSHGTSGGYNEQFF

D gene: TRBD1
J gene: TRBJ1-2
V gene: TRBV2
clone size: NA
CDR3 DNA: TGTGCCAGCAGCCGGGACAGGGGGCCCCTTAACTATGGCTACACCTTC
CDR3 protein: CASSRDRGPLNYGYTF

D gene: NA
J gene: TRBJ2-7
V gene: TRBV12-3/TRBV12-4
clone size: NA
CDR3 DNA: TGTGCCAGCACGCGGGACAGCTCGGACGAGCAGTACTTC
CDR3 protein: CASTRDSSDEQYF

D gene: NA
J gene: TRBJ1-6
V gene: TRBV28
clone size: NA
CDR3 DNA: TGTGCCAGCAGTTCCCCGCGAGGGAGTAATTCACCCCTCCACTTT
CDR3 protein: CASSSPRGSNSPLHF

D gene: TRBD2
J gene: TRBJ2-7
V gene: TRBV6-1
clone size: NA
CDR3 DNA: TGTGCCAGCAGTGAACCTTCCTGGACTAGCGGCATTTCCTACGAGCAGTACTTC
CDR3 protein: CASSEPSWTSGISYEQYF

D gene: NA
J gene: TRBJ2-2
V gene: TRBV7-3
clone size: NA
CDR3 DNA: TGTGCCAGCAGCCCCATCTCATCCAGAAACACCGGGGAGCTGTTTTTT
CDR3 protein: CASSPISSRNTGELFF

D gene: NA
J gene: TRBJ1-2
V gene: TRBV27
clone size: NA
CDR3 DNA: TGTGCCAGCAGTTTATCAGGTGGGGCGGACTATGGCTACACCTTC
CDR3 protein: CASSLSGGADYGYTF

D gene: NA
J gene: TRBJ1-1
V gene: TRBV5-4
clone size: NA
CDR3 DNA: TGTGCCAGCAGAAATGCGGTGAGTCGCACTGAAGCTTTCTTT
CDR3 protein: CASRNAVSRTEAFF

D gene: NA
J gene: TRBJ1-1
V gene: TRBV6-5
clone size: NA
CDR3 DNA: TGTGCCAGCAGCCACGGTACGGTGAACACTGAAGCTTTCTTT
CDR3 protein: CASSHGTVNTEAFF

D gene: TRBD1
J gene: TRBJ1-4
V gene: TRBV5-4
clone size: NA
CDR3 DNA: TGTGCCAGCAGCGCAGGACAGGTTAATGAAAAACTGTTTTTT
CDR3 protein: CASSAGQVNEKLFF

D gene: NA
J gene: TRBJ1-2
V gene: TRBV5-4
clone size: NA
CDR3 DNA: TGTGCCAGCAGCTTGCCAAGCGACTATGGCTACACCTTC
CDR3 protein: CASSLPSDYGYTF

D gene: NA
J gene: TRBJ2-6
V gene: TRBV25-1
clone size: NA
CDR3 DNA: TGTGCCAGCAGTGGCAGGGGTGGGCGGTCTGGGGCCAACGTCCTGACTTTC
CDR3 protein: CASSGRGGRSGANVLTF

D gene: NA
J gene: TRBJ1-6
V gene: TRBV28
clone size: NA
CDR3 DNA: TGTGCCAGCAGGGTACTTAATTCACCCCTCCACTTT
CDR3 protein: CASRVLNSPLHF

D gene: TRBD1
J gene: TRBJ2-7
V gene: TRBV19
clone size: NA
CDR3 DNA: TGTGCCACGTCTAAAAGCGGGACAGGGGGTTACGAGCAGTACTTC
CDR3 protein: CATSKSGTGGYEQYF

D gene: TRBD1
J gene: TRBJ2-1
V gene: TRBV6-5
clone size: NA
CDR3 DNA: TGTGCCAGCAGTACGGGACAGGGGTCTCTAAGCTTCTTC
CDR3 protein: CASSTGQGSLSFF

D gene: TRBD1
J gene: TRBJ1-1
V gene: TRBV5-1
clone size: NA
CDR3 DNA: TGCGCCAGCAGCTCAACTGACAGGGGGCTCAACACTGAAGCTTTCTTT
CDR3 protein: CASSSTDRGLNTEAFF

D gene: TRBD1
J gene: TRBJ1-5
V gene: TRBV15
clone size: NA
CDR3 DNA: TGTGCCACCAGCAGAGATGCGACAGGGTTAAGGCCCCAGCATTTT
CDR3 protein: CATSRDATGLRPQHF

D gene: TRBD2
J gene: TRBJ2-7
V gene: TRBV2
clone size: NA
CDR3 DNA: TGTGCCAGCAGGGACCAACTAGCGATGGTCTCCTACGAGCAGTACTTC
CDR3 protein: CASRDQLAMVSYEQYF

D gene: NA
J gene: TRBJ2-2
V gene: TRBV21-1
clone size: NA
CDR3 DNA: TGTGCCAGCAGCACCCGGGACAGGTTAACCGGGGAGCTGTTTTTT
CDR3 protein: CASSTRDRLTGELFF

D gene: NA
J gene: TRBJ2-1
V gene: TRBV24-1
clone size: NA
CDR3 DNA: TGTGCCACCAGTGATTTAGATACGTCGGGGGGCCGTACTAACTACAATGAGCAGTTCTTC
CDR3 protein: CATSDLDTSGGRTNYNEQFF

D gene: TRBD2
J gene: TRBJ2-5
V gene: TRBV30
clone size: NA
CDR3 DNA: TGTGCCCGCGGGCGGTCGGGGGGTGAGACCCAGTACTTC
CDR3 protein: CARGRSGGETQYF

D gene: TRBD2
J gene: TRBJ2-7
V gene: TRBV5-4
clone size: few
CDR3 DNA: TGTGCCAGCAGCCTGACTAGCGGGAGTCTCTACGAGCAGTACTTC
CDR3 protein: CASSLTSGSLYEQYF

D gene: TRBD1
J gene: TRBJ2-7
V gene: TRBV6-2/TRBV6-3
clone size: NA
CDR3 DNA: TGTGCCAGCAGCCCTACCGGGACAGGGACCTCCTACGAGCAGTACTTC
CDR3 protein: CASSPTGTGTSYEQYF

D gene: NA
J gene: TRBJ2-7
V gene: TRBV5-5
clone size: NA
CDR3 DNA: TGTGCCAGCAGCTTGGACATTATCTCCGAGCAGTACTTC
CDR3 protein: CASSLDIISEQYF

D gene: TRBD1
J gene: TRBJ1-3
V gene: TRBV24-1
clone size: once
CDR3 DNA: TGTGCCACCAGTGATCCGACAGGGGCTGGAAACACCATATATTTT
CDR3 protein: CATSDPTGAGNTIYF

D gene: NA
J gene: TRBJ2-7
V gene: TRBV7-9
clone size: NA
CDR3 DNA: TGTGCCAGCAGCCATGGGACATCCCCCTACGAGCAGTACTTC
CDR3 protein: CASSHGTSPYEQYF

D gene: TRBD1
J gene: TRBJ2-7
V gene: TRBV6-5
clone size: once
CDR3 DNA: TGTGCCAGCAGTCGGGACAGGGGCTACGAGCAGTACTTC
CDR3 protein: CASSRDRGYEQYF

D gene: NA
J gene: TRBJ2-7
V gene: TRBV7-2
clone size: NA
CDR3 DNA: TGTGCCAGCAGCTTAGGCTATGGAGACTACGAGCAGTACTTC
CDR3 protein: CASSLGYGDYEQYF

D gene: TRBD1
J gene: TRBJ2-1
V gene: TRBV5-4
clone size: NA
CDR3 DNA: TGTGCCAGCAGCTCCAGACAGGGGGCGGACAATGAGCAGTTCTTC
CDR3 protein: CASSSRQGADNEQFF

D gene: NA
J gene: TRBJ2-7
V gene: TRBV5-6
clone size: NA
CDR3 DNA: TGTGCCAGCAGCTTGGTTGGGGCGGACGAGCAGTACTTC
CDR3 protein: CASSLVGADEQYF

D gene: TRBD2
J gene: TRBJ2-3
V gene: TRBV6-5
clone size: NA
CDR3 DNA: TGTGCCATCGGACTAGCGGGTAGCACAGATACGCAGTATTTT
CDR3 protein: CAIGLAGSTDTQYF

D gene: TRBD1
J gene: TRBJ1-2
V gene: TRBV20-1
clone size: few
CDR3 DNA: TGCAGTGCTAGTCTGGGACAGGGGGGCTATGGCTACACCTTC
CDR3 protein: CSASLGQGGYGYTF

D gene: TRBD1
J gene: TRBJ2-3
V gene: TRBV7-3
clone size: NA
CDR3 DNA: TGTGCCAGCAGCCCCGGACAGGGTAGGGATACGCAGTATTTT
CDR3 protein: CASSPGQGRDTQYF

D gene: TRBD1
J gene: TRBJ1-1
V gene: TRBV7-2
clone size: NA
CDR3 DNA: TGTGCCAGCAGCCCGTGGACAGGGAAAACTGAAGCTTTCTTT
CDR3 protein: CASSPWTGKTEAFF

D gene: NA
J gene: TRBJ1-1
V gene: TRBV4-1
clone size: NA
CDR3 DNA: TGCGCCAGCAGCCATCCTGCGGGCGGGGATTCTGAAGCTTTCTTT
CDR3 protein: CASSHPAGGDSEAFF

D gene: TRBD1
J gene: TRBJ1-6
V gene: TRBV6-5
clone size: NA
CDR3 DNA: TGTGCCAGCAGTTACGGGACAGGGGCCTCACCCCTCCACTTT
CDR3 protein: CASSYGTGASPLHF

D gene: NA
J gene: TRBJ1-1
V gene: TRBV9
clone size: NA
CDR3 DNA: TGTGCCAGCAGCGTAGATCAGGGAACTGAAGCTTTCTTT
CDR3 protein: CASSVDQGTEAFF

D gene: NA
J gene: TRBJ1-3
V gene: TRBV27
clone size: few
CDR3 DNA: TGTGCCAGCAGCTTCAGGGCCGGAAACACCATATATTTT
CDR3 protein: CASSFRAGNTIYF

D gene: NA
J gene: TRBJ2-7
V gene: TRBV7-5
clone size: NA
CDR3 DNA: TGTGTCAGAAGCTGGAGACAGCCCTACGAGCAGTACTTC
CDR3 protein: CVRSWRQPYEQYF

D gene: NA
J gene: TRBJ2-7
V gene: TRBV29-1
clone size: NA
CDR3 DNA: TGCAGCGTTGAAACAGGGGAGGCCGAGCAGTACTTC
CDR3 protein: CSVETGEAEQYF

D gene: NA
J gene: TRBJ2-3
V gene: TRBV9
clone size: NA
CDR3 DNA: TGTGCCAGCAGCGCCACCGAGGATACGCAGTATTTT
CDR3 protein: CASSATEDTQYF

D gene: NA
J gene: TRBJ2-5
V gene: TRBV30
clone size: NA
CDR3 DNA: TGTGCCTGGAGTGACGGCGGGTTACAAGAGACCCAGTACTTC
CDR3 protein: CAWSDGGLQETQYF

D gene: TRBD1
J gene: TRBJ1-2
V gene: TRBV6-5
clone size: NA
CDR3 DNA: TGTGCCAGCAGCCCCAGGGGGGCTAACTATGGCTACACCTTC
CDR3 protein: CASSPRGANYGYTF

D gene: NA
J gene: TRBJ1-4
V gene: TRBV5-1
clone size: once
CDR3 DNA: TGCGCCAGCAGCTTAGGCCAGGGGAGTGAAAAACTGTTTTTT
CDR3 protein: CASSLGQGSEKLFF

D gene: TRBD1
J gene: TRBJ1-1
V gene: TRBV7-2
clone size: once
CDR3 DNA: TGTGCCAGCAGCATAGACAGGGTTAGCACTGAAGCTTTCTTT
CDR3 protein: CASSIDRVSTEAFF